This T cell receptor beta chain was identified in a study of naive and memory T cell subsets. Study-wide findings and caveats: Naive repertoires, especially CD8, held a few larger clonotypes, possibly memory cells re-expressing CD45RA. Over 95% of naive TCR sequences appeared only once after error correction, unlike memory subsets.

The CDR3 sequence is 13 residues long. V was pared by 1 base and J by 3 bases, with 7 bases between. Germline CDR1 LGHNA, CDR2 YNFKEQ. A word on this clonotype: Its antigen is not known.

An equimolar mix of two oligonucleotides served as the beta constant-region primer for TRBC1 and TRBC2. Nested alpha and beta constant-region primers with the SP2 primer drove four PCR rounds on ligated cDNA. TCRdb redid the calling of the UMI-ligation and nested PCR reads with MiXCR, one entry per CDR3 protein. This table holds 140,000 to 150,000 distinct CDR3 sequences, approximately 22% found once. This sequence joins TRBV4-2 and TRBJ2-7, with D tentatively TRBD2 (5 bases). Sequenced: naive CD4+ T cells from blood. The clonotype comes from a human donor in good health. The CDR3 DNA reads TGTGCCAGCAGCCAAGCGGGAAACTACGAGCAGTACTTC. Its translation is CASSQAGNYEQYF.